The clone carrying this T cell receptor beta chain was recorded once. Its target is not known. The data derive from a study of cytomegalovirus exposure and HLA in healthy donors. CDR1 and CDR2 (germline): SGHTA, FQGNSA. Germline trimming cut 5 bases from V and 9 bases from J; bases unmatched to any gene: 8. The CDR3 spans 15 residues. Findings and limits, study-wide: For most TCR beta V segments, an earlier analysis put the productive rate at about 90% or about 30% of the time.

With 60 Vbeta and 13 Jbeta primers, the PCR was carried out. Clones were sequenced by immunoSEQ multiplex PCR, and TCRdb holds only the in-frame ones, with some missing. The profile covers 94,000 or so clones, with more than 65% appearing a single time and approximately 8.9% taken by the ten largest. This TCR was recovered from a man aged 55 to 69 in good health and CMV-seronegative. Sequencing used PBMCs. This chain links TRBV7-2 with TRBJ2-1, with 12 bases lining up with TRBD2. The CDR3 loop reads CASSPRTSGIVEQFF. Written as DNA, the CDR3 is TGTGCCAGCAGCCCCAGGACTAGCGGGATTGTTGAGCAGTTCTTC.